This T cell receptor beta chain was recovered during a study of beta chain features in type 1 diabetes. Notes on the study in general: TCRB CDR3s from Type 1 diabetes patients were moderately but significantly shorter in all four CD4+ subsets.

Details on this clone: Its target is unknown.

The germline CDR1 and CDR2 sequences are KGHSH and LQKENI. Trimming shortened V by 6 bases and J by 0 bases, and 9 bases separated the two germline ends. The CDR3 consists of 13 residues. All of the isolated RNA was reverse transcribed, so expressed TCRB transcripts were sequenced. TCRdb's copy holds only in-frame clones and misses some; the assay was immunoSEQ multiplex PCR. In the table there are a few hundred thousand clones, around an eighth of which are singletons. This receptor was identified in a man between 25 and 39 years old with type 1 diabetes. V and J are TRBV18 and TRBJ2-7; D call uncertain. The material sequenced was naive CD4+ T cells from blood. The chain's CDR3 is CASSPNSSYEQYF. DNA of the CDR3: TGTGCCAGCTCTCCAAACAGCTCCTACGAGCAGTACTTC. Complete variable domain (other parts from reference TRBV18 and TRBJ2-7): NAGVMQNPRHLVRRRGQEARLRCSPMKGHSHVYWYRQLPEEGLKFMVYLQKENIIDESGMPKERFSAEFPKEGPSILRIQQVVRGDSAAYFCASSPNSSYEQYFGPGTRLTVT.